What follows are 7 T cell receptor beta chains derived from one specimen sequenced in a study of identical twins. Each CDR3 protein gets one entry after TCRdb re-called the 5' RACE reads with MiXCR. The sample consists of approximately 550,000 distinct CDR3 sequences, 20% to 25% of them appearing once. These data are also associated with another study on yellow fever vaccine responses in identical twins.

Source material: CD4+ T cells sorted from blood. These receptors were obtained from a woman in her late teens or twenties in good health.

The rearrangement uses TRBV7-8 and TRBJ2-7, with TRBD2 as a possible D gene (5 bases). The germline V gene has CDR1 SGHVS and CDR2 FQNEAQ. There are 15 residues in the CDR3. Deletions cut 6 bases from V and 0 bases from J, with 15 bases between. The CDR3 DNA is TGTGCCAGCAGGGTTAGCGAAATCATCTCCTACGAGCAGTACTTC. It encodes CASRVSEIISYEQYF.

This clonotype was found a few times. The chain links TRBV10-3 to TRBJ1-5; 7 bases are shared with TRBD1. The germline V gene has CDR1 ENHRY and CDR2 SYGVKD. The V segment lost 10 bases and the J segment 2 bases; nucleotides outside the gene matches: 8. CDR3 length equals 14 residues. DNA for the CDR3: TGTGCCACGCAGACAGGGACTGGCAATCAGCCCCAGCATTTT. Its translation is CATQTGTGNQPQHF.

The rearrangement joins TRBV19 to TRBJ2-1, with 8 bases aligning to TRBD2. Germline CDR1 and CDR2: LNHDA and SQIVND (reference sequence). V trimming: 5 bases; J trimming: 7 bases; junction bases outside the gene matches: 16. This CDR3 is built from 17 residues. CDR3 sequence: CASSSFSIDIAGNEQFF. The CDR3 DNA reads TGTGCCAGTAGTTCCTTCTCTATCGACATAGCGGGGAATGAGCAGTTCTTC.

This clonotype has more than one count but fewer than ten. The chain uses TRBV5-5 and TRBJ2-2; a weak D match, TRBD2 (6 bases). Trimming stripped 3 bases from V and 0 bases from J, with 12 bases between. Germline V gene sequence: CDR1 SGHKS, CDR2 YYEKEE (reference sequence). This CDR3 comprises 16 residues. The chain's CDR3 is CASSSDGGANTGELFF. CDR3 in DNA: TGTGCCAGCAGCTCCGACGGCGGGGCGAACACCGGGGAGCTGTTTTTT.

Only a few counts were recorded for this clonotype. The CDR3 DNA reads TGTGCCAGCAGCGACCGGGACAGGGGGTATAATTCACCCCTCCACTTT. It specifies CASSDRDRGYNSPLHF. This chain joins TRBV3-1 and TRBJ1-6; TRBD1 aligns across 11 bases. The CDR3 covers 16 residues. Trimming took 5 bases from V and 4 from J; bases not matched to a gene: 4. The germline gives CDR1 LGHDT, CDR2 YNNKEL (reference sequence). Full variable domain (outside the CDR3, taken from reference TRBV3-1 and TRBJ1-6): DTAVSQTPKYLVTQMGNDKSIKCEQNLGHDTMYWYKQDSKKFLKIMFSYNNKELIINETVPNRFSPKSPDKAHLNLHINSLELGDSAVYFCASSDRDRGYNSPLHFGNGTRLTVT.

This clonotype occurred a few times. The V and J genes are TRBV10-3 and TRBJ2-5, with TRBD2 matching over 11 bases. The CDR3 length is 16 residues. Trimming at V came to 0 bases and at J to 2 bases, leaving 2 bases not matched to a gene. Germline CDR1 ENHRY, CDR2 SYGVKD. The CDR3 here is CAISESLAGVQETQYF. CDR3 DNA sequence: TGTGCCATCAGTGAGTCACTAGCGGGGGTACAAGAGACCCAGTACTTC.

This rearrangement joins TRBV20-1 to TRBJ2-5; tentatively, D is TRBD1 (5 bases). The CDR3 is made up of 13 amino acids. Looked up from germline, CDR1 is DFQATT and CDR2 is SNEGSKA (reference sequence). V lost 6 bases and J 4 bases, leaving 15 bases between the germline ends. In nucleotides, the CDR3 is TGCAGTGCCCCGGACATCGGGCGAGAGACCCAGTACTTC. Amino acids: CSAPDIGRETQYF.